Each of the 3 T cell receptor beta chains below was sequenced from the same sample in a study of CD8+ T cells in alopecia areata (dated by TCRdb to the late 2010s). The sample's treatment or condition label, in plain terms: oral pan-JAK inhibitor, 5-10 mg twice daily. The method was the immunoSEQ multiplex PCR assay. RNA was extracted from all samples and reverse transcribed into cDNA as template for TCR sequencing. What TCRdb holds here is the immuneACCESS table cut down to in-frame rearrangements. Part of the clones is not present; checked against another copy, under half of the missing clones reflect an unresolved V gene, and the others are unexplained. For this sample there are 93,000 or so clones; more than 75% appear just once. Of the sample, roughly 11% falls within the top ten clones. The material sequenced was CD8+ T cells sorted from blood, taken at approximately week 30, from a patient treated with tofacitinib. The receptor set was obtained from a human donor with alopecia areata.

This chain links TRBV27 with TRBJ1-3; D is unclear. This CDR3 contains 12 residues. Germline V lookup: CDR1 MNHEY, CDR2 SMNVEV (reference sequence). Trimming removed 8 bases at V and 1 base at J, with 6 bases between. CDR3 in amino acids: CASRGSGNTIYF. CDR3 sequence (DNA): TGTGCCAGCCGGGGTTCTGGAAACACCATATATTTT.

The V and J genes are TRBV4-2 and TRBJ2-7; tentative D call: TRBD1 (5 bases). This CDR3 is 16 amino acids long. CDR1 and CDR2 from the germline V gene are LGHNA and YNFKEQ. The V and J ends lost 4 bases and 2 bases respectively, with 18 bases between them. CDR3 in amino acids: CASSLNPGQGPYEQYF. The CDR3, as DNA: TGTGCCAGCAGCCTAAACCCCGGGCAGGGTCCCTACGAGCAGTACTTC.

The chain links TRBV18 to TRBJ2-7; 9 nucleotides line up with TRBD2. Germline V CDR1 and CDR2: KGHSH, LQKENI. Unmatched junction bases numbered 12, after V lost 3 bases and J lost 6 bases. There are 16 residues in the CDR3. CDR3 DNA: TGTGCCAGCTCACCGAAGTGGCGGGGGGGCCAAATCGAGCAGTACTTC. Protein sequence: CASSPKWRGGQIEQYF.